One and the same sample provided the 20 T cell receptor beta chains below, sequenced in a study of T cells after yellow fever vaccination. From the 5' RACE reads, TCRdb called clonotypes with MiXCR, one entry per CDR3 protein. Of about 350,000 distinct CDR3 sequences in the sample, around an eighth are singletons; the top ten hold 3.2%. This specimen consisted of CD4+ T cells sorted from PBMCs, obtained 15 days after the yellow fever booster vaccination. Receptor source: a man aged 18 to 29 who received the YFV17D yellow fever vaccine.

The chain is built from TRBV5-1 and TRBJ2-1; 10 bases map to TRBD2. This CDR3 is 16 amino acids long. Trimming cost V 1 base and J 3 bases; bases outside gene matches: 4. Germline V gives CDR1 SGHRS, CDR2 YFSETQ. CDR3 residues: CASSLPGLADYNEQFF. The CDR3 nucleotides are TGCGCCAGCAGCTTGCCCGGACTAGCGGACTACAATGAGCAGTTCTTC.

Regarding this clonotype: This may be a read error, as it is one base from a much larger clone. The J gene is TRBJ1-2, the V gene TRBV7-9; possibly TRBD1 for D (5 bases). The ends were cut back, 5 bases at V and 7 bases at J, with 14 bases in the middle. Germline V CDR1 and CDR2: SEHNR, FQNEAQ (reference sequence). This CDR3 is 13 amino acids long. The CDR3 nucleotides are TGTGCCAGCAGCCAGACAGAGATCTGTGGCTACACCTTC. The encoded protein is CASSQTEICGYTF.

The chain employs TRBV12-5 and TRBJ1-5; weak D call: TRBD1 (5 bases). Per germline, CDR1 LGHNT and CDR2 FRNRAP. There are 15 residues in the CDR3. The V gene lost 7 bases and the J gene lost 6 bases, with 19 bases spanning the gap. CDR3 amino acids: CASALLPGGSQPQHF. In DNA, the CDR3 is TGTGCTAGTGCCCTATTGCCGGGGGGAAGTCAGCCCCAGCATTTT.

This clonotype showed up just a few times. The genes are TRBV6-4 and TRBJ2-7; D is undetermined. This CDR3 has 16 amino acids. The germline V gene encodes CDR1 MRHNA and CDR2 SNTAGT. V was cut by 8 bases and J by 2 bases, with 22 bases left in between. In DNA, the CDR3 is TGTGCCAGCCGTGTTGATAGCTATCTCCACACCTACGAGCAGTACGTC. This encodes CASRVDSYLHTYEQYV.

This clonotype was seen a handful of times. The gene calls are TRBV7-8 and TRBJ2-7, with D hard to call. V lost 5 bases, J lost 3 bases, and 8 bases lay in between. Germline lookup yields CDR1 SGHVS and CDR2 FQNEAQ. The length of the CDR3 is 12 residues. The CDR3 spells CASSPNRYEQYV. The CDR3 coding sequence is TGTGCCAGCAGCCCAAACCGCTACGAGCAGTACGTC.

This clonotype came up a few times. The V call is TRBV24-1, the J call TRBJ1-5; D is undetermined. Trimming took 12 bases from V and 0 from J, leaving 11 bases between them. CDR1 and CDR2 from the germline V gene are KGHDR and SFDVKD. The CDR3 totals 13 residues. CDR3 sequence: CASHGPSNQPQHF. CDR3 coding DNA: TGTGCCTCTCATGGGCCTAGCAATCAGCCCCAGCATTTT.

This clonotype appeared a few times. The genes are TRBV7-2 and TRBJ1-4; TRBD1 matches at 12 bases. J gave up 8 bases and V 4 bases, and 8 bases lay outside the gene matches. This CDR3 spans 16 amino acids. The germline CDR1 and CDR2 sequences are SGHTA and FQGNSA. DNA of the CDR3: TGTGCCAGCAGCTCTCCGGGACAGGGGGCGCGAGAAAAACTGTTTTTT. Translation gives CASSSPGQGAREKLFF. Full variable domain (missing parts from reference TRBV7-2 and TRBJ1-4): GAGVSQSPSNKVTEKGKDVELRCDPISGHTALYWYRQSLGQGLEFLIYFQGNSAPDKSGLPSDRFSAERTGGSVSTLTIQRTQQEDSAVYLCASSSPGQGAREKLFFGSGTQLSVL.

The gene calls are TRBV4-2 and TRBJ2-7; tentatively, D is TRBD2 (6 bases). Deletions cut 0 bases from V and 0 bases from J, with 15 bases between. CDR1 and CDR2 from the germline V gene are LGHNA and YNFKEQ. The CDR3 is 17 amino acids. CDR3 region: CASSQDWGDASSYEQYF. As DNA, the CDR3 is TGTGCCAGCAGCCAAGATTGGGGGGACGCAAGCTCCTACGAGCAGTACTTC.

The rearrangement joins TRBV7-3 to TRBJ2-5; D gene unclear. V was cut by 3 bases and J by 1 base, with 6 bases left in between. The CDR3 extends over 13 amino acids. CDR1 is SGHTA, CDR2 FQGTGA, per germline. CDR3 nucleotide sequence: TGTGCCAGCAGCTTCGGGCTCCAAGAGACCCAGTACTTC. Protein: CASSFGLQETQYF.

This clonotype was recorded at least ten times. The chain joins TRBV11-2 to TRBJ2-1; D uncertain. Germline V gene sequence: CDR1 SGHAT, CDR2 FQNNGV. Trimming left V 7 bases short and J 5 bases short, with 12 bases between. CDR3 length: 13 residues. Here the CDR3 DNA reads TGTGCCAGCATCGGGTTTTTCGACAATGAGCAGTTCTTC. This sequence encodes CASIGFFDNEQFF.

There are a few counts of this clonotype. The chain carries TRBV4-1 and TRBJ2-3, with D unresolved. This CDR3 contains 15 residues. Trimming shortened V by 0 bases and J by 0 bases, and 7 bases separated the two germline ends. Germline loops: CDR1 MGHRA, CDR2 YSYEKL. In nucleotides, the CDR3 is TGCGCCAGCAGCCAAGACGAGGTTAGCACAGATACGCAGTATTTT. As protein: CASSQDEVSTDTQYF.

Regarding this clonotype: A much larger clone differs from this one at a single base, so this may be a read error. The CDR3 coding sequence is TGCGCCAGAAGCCAAGATCGGGGGCCGGATACGCAGTATTTT. Translated, it gives CARSQDRGPDTQYF. The V and J genes are TRBV4-3 and TRBJ2-3; D may be TRBD1 or TRBD2 (6 bases each). CDR3 length: 14 amino acids. Germline V CDR1 and CDR2: LGHNA, YSLEER.

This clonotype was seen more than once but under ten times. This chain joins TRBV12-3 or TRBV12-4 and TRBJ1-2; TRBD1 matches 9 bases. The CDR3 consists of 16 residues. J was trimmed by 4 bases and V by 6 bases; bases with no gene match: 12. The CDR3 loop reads CASRAAGTGRPYGYTF. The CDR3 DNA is TGTGCCAGCAGGGCAGCCGGGACAGGGAGACCCTATGGCTACACCTTC.

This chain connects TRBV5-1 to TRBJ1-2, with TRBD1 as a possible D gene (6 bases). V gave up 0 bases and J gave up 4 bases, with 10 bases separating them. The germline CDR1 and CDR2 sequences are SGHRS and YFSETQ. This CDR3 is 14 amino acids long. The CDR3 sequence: CASSLDSGAYGYTF. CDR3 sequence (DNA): TGCGCCAGCAGCTTGGATTCAGGGGCCTATGGCTACACCTTC.

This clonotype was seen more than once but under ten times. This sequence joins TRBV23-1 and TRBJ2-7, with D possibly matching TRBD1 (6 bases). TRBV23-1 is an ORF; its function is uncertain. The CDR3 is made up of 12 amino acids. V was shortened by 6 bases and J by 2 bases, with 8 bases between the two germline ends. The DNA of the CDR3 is TGCGCCAGCAGGACAGGAACCTACGAGCAGTACTTC. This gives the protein CASRTGTYEQYF.

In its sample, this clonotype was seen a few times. CDR3 bases: TGTGCCAGCAGTTACTCGACTGGGACATCGGGTGGCTACACCTTC. Translated: CASSYSTGTSGGYTF. The V and J genes are TRBV6-5 and TRBJ1-2; D might be TRBD1 (6 bases). The V and J ends lost 0 bases and 7 bases respectively, with 15 bases between them. Germline V gene lookup returns CDR1 MNHEY and CDR2 SVGAGI. This CDR3 has 15 amino acids.

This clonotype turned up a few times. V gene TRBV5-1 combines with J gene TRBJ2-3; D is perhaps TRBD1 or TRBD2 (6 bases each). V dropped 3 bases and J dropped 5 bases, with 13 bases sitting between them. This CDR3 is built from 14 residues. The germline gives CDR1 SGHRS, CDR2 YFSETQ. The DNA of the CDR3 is TGCGCCAGCAGCTCTGGGGGGCGGAGAGATACGCAGTATTTT. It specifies CASSSGGRRDTQYF.

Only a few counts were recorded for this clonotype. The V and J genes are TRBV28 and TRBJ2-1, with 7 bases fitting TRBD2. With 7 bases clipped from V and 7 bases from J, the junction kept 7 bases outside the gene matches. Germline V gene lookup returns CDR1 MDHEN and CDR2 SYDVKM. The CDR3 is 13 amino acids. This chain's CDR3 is CASTGGGQNEQFF. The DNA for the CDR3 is TGTGCCAGCACGGGAGGCGGCCAGAATGAGCAGTTCTTC.

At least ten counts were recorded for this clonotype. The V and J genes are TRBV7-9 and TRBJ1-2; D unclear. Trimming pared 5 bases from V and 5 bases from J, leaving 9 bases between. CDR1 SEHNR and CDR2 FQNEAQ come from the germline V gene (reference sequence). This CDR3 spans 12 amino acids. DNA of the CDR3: TGTGCCAGCAGCCAAGACATATATGGCTACACCTTC. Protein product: CASSQDIYGYTF.

CDR3 region: CSARPGGPKETQYF. CDR3 DNA: TGCAGTGCTAGACCCGGGGGCCCCAAAGAGACCCAGTACTTC. The chain carries TRBV20-1 and TRBJ2-5; tentatively, D is TRBD1 or TRBD2 (6 bases each). The CDR3 loop spans 14 amino acids. The germline V gene encodes CDR1 DFQATT and CDR2 SNEGSKA (reference sequence). Trimming pared 2 bases from V and 3 bases from J, leaving 13 bases between.